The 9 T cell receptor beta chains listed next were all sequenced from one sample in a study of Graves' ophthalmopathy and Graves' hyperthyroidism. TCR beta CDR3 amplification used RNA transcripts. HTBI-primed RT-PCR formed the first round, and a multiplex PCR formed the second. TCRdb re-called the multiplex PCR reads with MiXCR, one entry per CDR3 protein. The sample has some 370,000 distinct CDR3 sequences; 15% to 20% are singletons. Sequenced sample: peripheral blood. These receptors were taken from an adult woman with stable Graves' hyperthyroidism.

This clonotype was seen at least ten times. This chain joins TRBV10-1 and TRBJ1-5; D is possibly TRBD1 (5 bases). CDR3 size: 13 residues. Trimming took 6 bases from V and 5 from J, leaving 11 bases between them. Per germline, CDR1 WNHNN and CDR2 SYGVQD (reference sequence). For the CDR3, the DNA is TGCGCCAGCAGGTTTGGGGGGGATCAGCCCCAGCATTTT. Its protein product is CASRFGGDQPQHF.

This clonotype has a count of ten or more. The DNA of the CDR3 is TGCAGTGCTAGTGGGAGCGGGAGCAAAGAGACCCAGTACTTC. Translation gives CSASGSGSKETQYF. The J gene is TRBJ2-5, the V gene TRBV20-1; 8 nucleotides agree with TRBD2. V dropped 3 bases and J dropped 3; count of bases not matched to a gene: 6. Per germline, CDR1 DFQATT and CDR2 SNEGSKA (reference sequence). The CDR3 is made up of 14 amino acids.

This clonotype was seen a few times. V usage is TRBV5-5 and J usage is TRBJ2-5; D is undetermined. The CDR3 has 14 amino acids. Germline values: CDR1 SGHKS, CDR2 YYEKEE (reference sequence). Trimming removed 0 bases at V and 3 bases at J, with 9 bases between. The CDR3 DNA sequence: TGTGCCAGCAGCTTGGATCCACCGAAAGAGACCCAGTACTTC. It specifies CASSLDPPKETQYF.

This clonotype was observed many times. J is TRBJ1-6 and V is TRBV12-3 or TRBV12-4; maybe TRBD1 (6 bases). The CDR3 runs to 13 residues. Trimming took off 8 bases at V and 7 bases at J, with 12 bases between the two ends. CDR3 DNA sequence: TGTGCCAGCTTGGAGCAGGGGAATTCACCCCTCCACTTT. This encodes CASLEQGNSPLHF.

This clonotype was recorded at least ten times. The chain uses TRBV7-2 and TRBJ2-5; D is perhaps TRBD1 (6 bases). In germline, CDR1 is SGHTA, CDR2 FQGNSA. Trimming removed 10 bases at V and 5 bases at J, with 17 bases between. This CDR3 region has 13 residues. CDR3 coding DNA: TGTGCCACCTGTCTGGGGGCAGGGGAGACCCAGTACTTC. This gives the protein CATCLGAGETQYF.

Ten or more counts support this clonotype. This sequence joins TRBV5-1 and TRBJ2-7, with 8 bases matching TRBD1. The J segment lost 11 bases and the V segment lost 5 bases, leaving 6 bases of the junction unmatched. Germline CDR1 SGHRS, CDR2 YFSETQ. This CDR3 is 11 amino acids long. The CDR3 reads CASRSDREEYF. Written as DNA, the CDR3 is TGCGCCAGCAGGTCGGACAGGGAGGAGTACTTC.

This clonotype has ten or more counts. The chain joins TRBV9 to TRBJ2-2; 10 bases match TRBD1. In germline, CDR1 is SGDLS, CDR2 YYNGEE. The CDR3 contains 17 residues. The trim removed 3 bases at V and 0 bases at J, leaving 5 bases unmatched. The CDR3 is CASSGWGTGANTGELFF. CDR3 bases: TGTGCCAGCAGCGGATGGGGGACAGGGGCGAACACCGGGGAGCTGTTTTTT. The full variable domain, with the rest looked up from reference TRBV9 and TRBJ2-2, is DSGVTQTPKHLITATGQRVTLRCSPRSGDLSVYWYQQSLDQGLQFLIQYYNGEERAKGNILERFSAQQFPDLHSELNLSSLELGDSALYFCASSGWGTGANTGELFFGEGSRLTVL.

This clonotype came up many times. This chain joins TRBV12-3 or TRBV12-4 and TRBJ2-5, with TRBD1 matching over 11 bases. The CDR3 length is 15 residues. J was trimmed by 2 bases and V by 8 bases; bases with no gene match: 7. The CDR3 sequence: CASGSGTGGQETQYF. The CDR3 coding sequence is TGTGCCAGCGGATCCGGGACAGGGGGGCAAGAGACCCAGTACTTC.

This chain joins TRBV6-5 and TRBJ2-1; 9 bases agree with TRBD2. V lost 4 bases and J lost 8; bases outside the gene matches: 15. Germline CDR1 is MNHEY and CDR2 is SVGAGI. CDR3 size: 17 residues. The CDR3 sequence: CASSSRGAGGPLYEQFF. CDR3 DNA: TGTGCCAGCAGTTCACGGGGGGCGGGAGGGCCCTTGTATGAGCAGTTCTTC.